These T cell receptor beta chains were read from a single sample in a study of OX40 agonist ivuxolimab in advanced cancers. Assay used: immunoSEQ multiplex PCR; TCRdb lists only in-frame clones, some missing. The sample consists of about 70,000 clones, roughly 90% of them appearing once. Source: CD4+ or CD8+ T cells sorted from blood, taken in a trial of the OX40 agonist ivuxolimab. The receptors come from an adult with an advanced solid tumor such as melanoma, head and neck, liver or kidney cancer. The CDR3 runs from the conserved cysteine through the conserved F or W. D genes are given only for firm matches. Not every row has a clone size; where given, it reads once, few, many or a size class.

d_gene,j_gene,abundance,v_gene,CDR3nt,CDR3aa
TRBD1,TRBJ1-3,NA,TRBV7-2,TGTGCCAGCAGCCGGAATGGGGACAGGGGGCTTCGAGACACCATATATTTT,CASSRNGDRGLRDTIYF
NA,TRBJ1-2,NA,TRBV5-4,TGTGCCAGCACCCAAGGGGTAGGCGCCTATGGCTACACCTTC,CASTQGVGAYGYTF
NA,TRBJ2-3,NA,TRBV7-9,TGTGCCAGCAGCTCCTCGATTGATTTTGCAGATACGCAGTATTTT,CASSSSIDFADTQYF
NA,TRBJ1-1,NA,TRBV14,TGTGCCAGCAGCCTGTTAGATATCACTGAAGCTTTCTTT,CASSLLDITEAFF
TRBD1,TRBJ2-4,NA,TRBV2,TGTGCCAGCAGAGCCCGGACAGGGGGGCGAAACATTCAGTACTTC,CASRARTGGRNIQYF
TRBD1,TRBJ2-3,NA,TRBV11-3,TGTGCCAGCAGCACCGGACAGGGCACAGATACGCAGTATTTT,CASSTGQGTDTQYF
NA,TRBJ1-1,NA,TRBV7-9,TGTGCCAGCAGCTTATCTTCGGGAGCTTTCTTT,CASSLSSGAFF
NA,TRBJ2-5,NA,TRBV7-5,TGTGTCAGAAACCGGAGTCTCAAGGAGACCCAGTACTTC,CVRNRSLKETQYF
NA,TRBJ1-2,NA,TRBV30,TGTGCCTGGAGGGGAAGTTCTAACTATGGCTACACCTTC,CAWRGSSNYGYTF
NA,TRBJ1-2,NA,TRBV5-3,TGTGCCAGAAGCTGGATCTGGGCAGGAAGACAGTATGGCTACACCTTC,CARSWIWAGRQYGYTF
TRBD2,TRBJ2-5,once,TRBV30,TGTGCCTGGAGCGGGGGGGGCTGGGAGACCCAGTACTTC,CAWSGGGWETQYF
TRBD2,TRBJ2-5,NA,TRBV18,TGTGCCAGCTCACGGACTAGCGGGATCTTAGAGACCCAGTACTTC,CASSRTSGILETQYF
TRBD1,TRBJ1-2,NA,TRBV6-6,TGTGCCAGCAACCGAAGATCGCAGGGGGACTATGGCTACACCTTC,CASNRRSQGDYGYTF
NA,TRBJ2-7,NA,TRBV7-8,TGTGCCAGCAGCTTAGCGTGGTACGAGCAGTACTTC,CASSLAWYEQYF
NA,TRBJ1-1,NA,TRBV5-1,TGCGCCAGCAGCTTGTTTGGGCGGAACACTGAAGCTTTCTTT,CASSLFGRNTEAFF
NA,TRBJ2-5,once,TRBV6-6,TGTGCCAGCATGGGGAACGGGACCCAGTACTTC,CASMGNGTQYF
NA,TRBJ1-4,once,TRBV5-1,TGCGCCAGCAGCATTCAGGGGAATAATGAAAAACTGTTTTTT,CASSIQGNNEKLFF
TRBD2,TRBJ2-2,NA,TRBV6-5,TGTGCCAGCAGTTACTCGAGGAGCGGGGGAGCCGGGGAGCTGTTTTTT,CASSYSRSGGAGELFF
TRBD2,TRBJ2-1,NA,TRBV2,TGTGCCAGCAGTGGTGGACTAGCGGGGCCACTAAAACACAATGAGCAGTTCTTC,CASSGGLAGPLKHNEQFF
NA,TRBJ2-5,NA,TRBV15,TGTGCCACCAGCAGAGGGGGAGTCCAAGAGACCCAGTACTTC,CATSRGGVQETQYF
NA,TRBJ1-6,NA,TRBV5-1,TGCGCCAGCAGCTTGGGCAGGGTGGGCTCACCCCTCCACTTT,CASSLGRVGSPLHF
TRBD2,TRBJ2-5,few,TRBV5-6,TGTGCCAGCGACCGGGGGGGTTTCCAAGAGACCCAGTACTTC,CASDRGGFQETQYF
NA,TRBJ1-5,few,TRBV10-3,TGTGCCATCAGTGAGTCGGGATCTAGCAATCAGCCCCAGCATTTT,CAISESGSSNQPQHF
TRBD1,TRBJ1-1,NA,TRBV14,TGTGCCAGCAGCCCTCGGGACAGGGTTTCAGGAACTGAAGCTTTCTTT,CASSPRDRVSGTEAFF
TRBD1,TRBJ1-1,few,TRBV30,TGTGCCTGGACCACCGGGACAGGGGCTGCTTTCTTT,CAWTTGTGAAFF
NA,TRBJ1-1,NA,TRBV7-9,TGTGCCAGCATTTCTATTTATGGGGGGGAGAACACTGAAGCTTTCTTT,CASISIYGGENTEAFF
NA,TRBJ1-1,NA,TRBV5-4,TGTGCCAGCAGCTCGCAGGGTATAAACACTGAAGCTTTCTTT,CASSSQGINTEAFF
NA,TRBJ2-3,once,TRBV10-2,TGCGCCAGCAGTGAGTGGCAGGGGAGCACAGATACGCAGTATTTT,CASSEWQGSTDTQYF
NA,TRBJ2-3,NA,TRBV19,TGTGCCAGTAGTACCCGACAGCACCGAAACCTCCTCACAGATACGCAGTATTTT,CASSTRQHRNLLTDTQYF
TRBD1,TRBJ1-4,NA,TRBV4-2,TGTGCCAGCAGCCAAGATCGCGGGACAGGTACCGCAACTAATGAAAAACTGTTTTTT,CASSQDRGTGTATNEKLFF
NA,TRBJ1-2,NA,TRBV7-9,TGTGCCAGCAGGGAGGACTCTAACTATGGCTACACCTTC,CASREDSNYGYTF
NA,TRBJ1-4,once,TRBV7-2,TGTGCCAGCAGCTTAGGCCAGAAAACAACTAATGAAAAACTGTTTTTT,CASSLGQKTTNEKLFF
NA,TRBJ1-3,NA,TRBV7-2,TGTGCCAGCAGCTTAGTACCCACAGTTTCAGGAAACACCATATATTTT,CASSLVPTVSGNTIYF
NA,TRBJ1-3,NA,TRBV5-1,TGCGCCAGCAGCTCGACGACAGGCTCGGGTGGAAACACCATATATTTT,CASSSTTGSGGNTIYF
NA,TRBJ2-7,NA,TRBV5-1,TGCGCCAGCAGCTTGGCCCGGGGGCCCACGATCTCCTACGAGCAGTACTTC,CASSLARGPTISYEQYF
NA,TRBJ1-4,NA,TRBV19,TGTGCCAGTAGTCCACCGGGCCCTCCTAATGAAAAACTGTTTTTT,CASSPPGPPNEKLFF
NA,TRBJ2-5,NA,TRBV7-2,TGTGCCAGCAGCCCGTGGCGGGGGCTCCCAGAGACCCAGTACTTC,CASSPWRGLPETQYF
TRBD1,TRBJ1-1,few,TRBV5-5,TGTGCCAGCAGCTTGTTAGGGGGCGCGAACACTGAAGCTTTCTTT,CASSLLGGANTEAFF
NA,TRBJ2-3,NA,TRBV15,TGTGCCACCAGCAGGGACCGAGGGGCAGGTAGCACAGATACGCAGTATTTT,CATSRDRGAGSTDTQYF
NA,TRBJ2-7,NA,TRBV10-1,TGCGCCAGCAGTGAGTTAGGCTCCTACGAGCAGTACTTC,CASSELGSYEQYF
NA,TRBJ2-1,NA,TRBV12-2,TGTGCAAGTCGCTTAGCGCAACCTAGCGGGGGTCTAGATGAGCAGTTCTTC,CASRLAQPSGGLDEQFF
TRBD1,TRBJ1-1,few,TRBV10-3,TGTGCCATCAGTGCCACAGGGGAAGGCGCTGAAGCTTTCTTT,CAISATGEGAEAFF
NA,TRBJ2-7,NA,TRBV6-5,TGTGCCAGCAGCCGACGGGGGGACAGGACCTACGAGCAGTACTTC,CASSRRGDRTYEQYF
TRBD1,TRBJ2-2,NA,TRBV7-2,TGTGCCAGCAGCTCTTACAGGGGCGGTGGGGGGGAGCTGTTTTTT,CASSSYRGGGGELFF